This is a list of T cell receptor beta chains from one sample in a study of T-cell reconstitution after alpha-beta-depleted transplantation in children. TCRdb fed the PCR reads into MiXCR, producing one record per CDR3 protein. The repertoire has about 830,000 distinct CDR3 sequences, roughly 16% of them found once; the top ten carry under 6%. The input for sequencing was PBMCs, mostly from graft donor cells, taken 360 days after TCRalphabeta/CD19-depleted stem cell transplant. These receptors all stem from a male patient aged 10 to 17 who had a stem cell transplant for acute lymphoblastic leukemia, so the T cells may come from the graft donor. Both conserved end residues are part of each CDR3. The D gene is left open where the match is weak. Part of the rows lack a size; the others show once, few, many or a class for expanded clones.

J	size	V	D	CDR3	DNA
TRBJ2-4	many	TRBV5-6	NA	CASFPGAVKNIQYF	TGTGCCAGCTTCCCCGGCGCTGTCAAAAACATTCAGTACTTC
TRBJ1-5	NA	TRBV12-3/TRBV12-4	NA	CASSHRRLQHF	TGTGCCAGCAGTCACCGGAGGCTCCAGCATTTT
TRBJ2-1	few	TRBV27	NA	CASTSGDSRYNEQFF	TGTGCCAGCACCTCGGGGGACTCGAGGTACAATGAGCAGTTCTTC
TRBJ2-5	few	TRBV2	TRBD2	CASKIAGLGETQYF	TGTGCCAGCAAAATAGCGGGACTGGGGGAGACCCAGTACTTC
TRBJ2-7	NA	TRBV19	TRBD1	CASRTPPGTGDEQYF	TGTGCCAGCCGGACCCCTCCGGGGACAGGGGATGAGCAGTACTTC
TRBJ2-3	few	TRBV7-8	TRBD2	CASSLILAEGTDTQYF	TGTGCCAGCAGCTTAATCCTAGCGGAGGGCACAGATACGCAGTATTTT
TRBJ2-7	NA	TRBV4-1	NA	CASSLLSQYEQYF	TGCGCCAGCAGCCTACTCAGTCAGTACGAGCAGTACTTC
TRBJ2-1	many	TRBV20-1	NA	CSATGTLYNEQFF	TGCAGTGCTACCGGGACTCTCTACAATGAGCAGTTCTTC
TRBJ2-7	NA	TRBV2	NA	CASSVVNSASSSYEQYF	TGTGCCAGCAGTGTGGTTAATAGTGCGTCTTCCTCCTACGAGCAGTACTTC
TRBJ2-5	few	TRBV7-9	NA	CATSRGAWETQYF	TGTGCCACCAGCAGGGGGGCCTGGGAGACCCAGTACTTC
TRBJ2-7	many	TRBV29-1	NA	CSVGVQLTSYEQYF	TGCAGCGTTGGTGTACAGCTTACCTCCTACGAGCAGTACTTC
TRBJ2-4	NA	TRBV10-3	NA	CAIRVQGSWDIQYF	TGTGCCATCCGGGTCCAGGGGTCTTGGGACATTCAGTACTTC
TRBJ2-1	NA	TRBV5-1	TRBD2	CASSLQRELYNEQFF	TGCGCCAGCAGCTTGCAGCGGGAGCTCTACAATGAGCAGTTCTTC
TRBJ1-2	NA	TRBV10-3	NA	CAISHRDLFTWANYGYTF	TGTGCCATCAGCCACAGGGATCTCTTTACTTGGGCTAACTATGGCTACACCTTC
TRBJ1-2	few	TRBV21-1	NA	CARKTANYGYTF	TGTGCCAGGAAGACAGCTAACTATGGCTACACCTTC
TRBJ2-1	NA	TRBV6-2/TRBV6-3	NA	CASRELAFKLYNEQFF	TGTGCCAGCAGGGAACTAGCATTTAAACTCTACAATGAGCAGTTCTTC
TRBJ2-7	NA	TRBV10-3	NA	CAISESEVGHYEQYF	TGTGCCATCAGTGAGTCTGAGGTTGGCCACTACGAGCAGTACTTC
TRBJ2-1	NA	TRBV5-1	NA	CASSLAGPGIDEQFF	TGCGCCAGCAGCTTGGCGGGGCCAGGGATCGATGAGCAGTTCTTC
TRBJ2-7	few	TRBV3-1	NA	CASSQDQPTYEQYF	TGTGCCAGCAGCCAAGATCAGCCTACATACGAGCAGTACTTC
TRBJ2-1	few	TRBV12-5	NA	CASGFGGSNEQFF	TGTGCTAGTGGTTTCGGGGGAAGCAATGAGCAGTTCTTC
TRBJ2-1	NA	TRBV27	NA	CASSYASVTHNEQFF	TGTGCCAGCAGCTACGCCTCGGTTACACACAATGAGCAGTTCTTC
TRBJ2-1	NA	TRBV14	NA	CANSLGAEQFF	TGTGCCAACAGCCTAGGGGCTGAGCAGTTCTTC
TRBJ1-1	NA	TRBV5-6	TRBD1	CASSFRGGALTEAFF	TGTGCCAGCAGCTTCAGGGGGGGGGCCCTTACTGAAGCTTTCTTT
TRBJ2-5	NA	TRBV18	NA	CASSPGIETQYF	TGTGCCAGCTCACCAGGGATAGAGACCCAGTACTTC
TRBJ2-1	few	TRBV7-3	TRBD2	CASSIAGGLNEQFF	TGTGCCAGCAGCATAGCGGGAGGGCTTAATGAGCAGTTCTTC